This T cell receptor beta chain was identified during a study of monozygotic twins with cystic fibrosis. Comments on this clone: Its target is not known.

Produced via immunoSEQ multiplex PCR; TCRdb's table is partial and in-frame only. The sample holds approximately 33,000 clones, about 80% seen once. Overall study results and limits: V usage most resembled the co-twin in 13 of 16 pairs. In this small cohort, shared CDR3 numbers showed no association with age, concordance or disease severity.

V lost 3 bases, J lost 1 base, and 12 bases lay in between. This CDR3 region has 15 residues. Germline V gene sequence: CDR1 KGHSH, CDR2 LQKENI. The chain is built from TRBV18 and TRBJ1-1; D gene uncertain. This clonotype was sampled from a girl aged 2-10 years with cystic fibrosis. What was sequenced was blood. The CDR3: CASSPTYVGNTEAFF. CDR3 in DNA: TGTGCCAGCTCACCTACATACGTGGGGAACACTGAAGCTTTCTTT.